This TCR beta chain was recorded in a study of OX40 agonist ivuxolimab in advanced cancers. Study context: The group had a mean age of 60 years, ranged from 23 to 79, and was 80% to 85% male. Study-level findings and limits: It was also the case that some nonresponders had low normalized T-cell clonal expansion. CD4+ and CD8+ blood T cells expanded clonally by week 6 at 0.1 to 3.0 mg/kg.

Repertoires were generated with immunoSEQ multiplex PCR, while TCRdb's copy carries only in-frame clones and drops some. The data hold some 80,000 clones, with roughly 90% observed a single time. Turning to this clone: Its antigen is unidentified.

On cycle 4 day 1 and cycle 7 day 1, as well as at baseline, blood was sampled. The specimen was CD4+ or CD8+ T cells sorted from blood, collected in a trial of the OX40 agonist ivuxolimab. This receptor was taken from an adult with an advanced solid tumor such as melanoma, head and neck, liver or kidney cancer.

CDR3 nucleotides: TGTGCCAGCAGCTTACGCAATCCCGACAGTGCCTCTGGAAACACCATATATTTT. Its protein product is CASSLRNPDSASGNTIYF. The chain joins TRBV7-2 to TRBJ1-3, with D perhaps matching TRBD1 (5 bases). Germline V gene data show CDR1 as SGHTA and CDR2 as FQGNSA. The CDR3 has 18 residues. V dropped 2 bases and J dropped 0 bases, with 17 bases sitting between them.